One and the same sample provided the 6 T cell receptor beta chains below, sequenced in a study of tumor and adjacent non-tumor tissue in lung cancer. Three rounds of nested PCR, following a modified ARM-PCR protocol, produced the TCRbeta library. TCRdb called the multiplex PCR reads again in MiXCR, with one record for every CDR3 protein. The sample includes over 110,000 distinct CDR3 sequences, roughly 66% of them seen just once. The template was RNA from unsorted bulk tissue. The sequencing sample was made of lung tumor tissue. These receptors were taken from a man aged 60 to 75 with small cell lung cancer.

J is TRBJ1-2 and V is TRBV11-2, with 9 bases that match TRBD1. Germline lookup yields CDR1 SGHAT and CDR2 FQNNGV. V lost 10 bases and J lost 2; bases outside the gene matches: 11. This CDR3 is 15 amino acids long. The chain's CDR3 is CANSSIQGANYGYTF. CDR3 nucleotides: TGTGCCAACAGTTCCATACAGGGGGCAAACTATGGCTACACCTTC.

This clonotype appeared once. An end of the junction differs from the germline gene, which may be a read error. The chain carries TRBV28 and TRBJ1-1, with D perhaps matching TRBD1 (5 bases). The CDR3 runs 17 residues. The germline CDR1 and CDR2 sequences are MDHEN and SYDVKM. The CDR3 nucleotides read TGTGCCAGCAGAGTTTGGGGGGGTCGCGGGTCTAACACTGAAACTTTCTTT. This gives the protein CASRVWGGRGSNTETFF. The full variable domain, with the rest looked up from reference TRBV28 and TRBJ1-1, is DVKVTQSSRYLVKRTGEKVFLECVQDMDHENMFWYRQDPGLGLRLIYFSYDVKMKEKGDIPEGYSVSREKKERFSLILESASTNQTSMYLCASRVWGGRGSNTETFFGQGTRLTVV.

This clonotype was picked up many times. The chain joins TRBV29-1 to TRBJ1-3, with D unresolved. This CDR3 is built from 12 residues. From germline, CDR1 is SQVTM and CDR2 ANQGSEA. The germline V and J ends were trimmed by 3 bases and 4 bases, with 7 bases remaining between them. The CDR3 sequence: CSVDQRGNTIYF. CDR3 in DNA: TGCAGCGTTGATCAGAGGGGAAACACCATATATTTT.

Comment on this clonotype: This could be a read error, since a much larger clone is one nucleotide away. Since no conserved phenylalanine or tryptophan closes the CDR3, a read error is the likely cause. The chain recombines TRBV6-1 with TRBJ2-7; 7 nucleotides line up with TRBD2. V shed 7 bases, J shed 2 bases, and the junction held 8 bases outside the gene matches. From germline, CDR1 is MNHNS and CDR2 SASEGT. This CDR3 spans 14 amino acids. The CDR3: CASTQGGNPYEQYI. In nucleotides, the CDR3 is TGTGCCAGCACCCAGGGAGGGAATCCCTACGAGCAGTACATC.

This rearrangement joins TRBV4-1 to TRBJ1-5; the match to TRBD1 covers 7 bases. Germline loops: CDR1 MGHRA, CDR2 YSYEKL. The CDR3 totals 15 residues. V lost 3 bases and J lost 1; bases outside the gene matches: 3. This CDR3 reads CASSQGTASNQPQHF. The CDR3, as DNA: TGCGCCAGCAGCCAGGGGACAGCGAGCAATCAGCCCCAGCATTTT.

Points on this clonotype: Being one base from a much bigger clone, this may be a read error. The chain has TRBV5-4 and TRBJ1-2, with D maybe TRBD1 (5 bases). The CDR3 consists of 15 residues. Germline loops: CDR1 SGHNT, CDR2 YYREEE (reference sequence). CDR3 residues: CVSSSLKTANYGYTF. The DNA of the CDR3 is TGTGTCAGCAGCTCCTTAAAGACAGCTAACTATGGCTACACCTTC.